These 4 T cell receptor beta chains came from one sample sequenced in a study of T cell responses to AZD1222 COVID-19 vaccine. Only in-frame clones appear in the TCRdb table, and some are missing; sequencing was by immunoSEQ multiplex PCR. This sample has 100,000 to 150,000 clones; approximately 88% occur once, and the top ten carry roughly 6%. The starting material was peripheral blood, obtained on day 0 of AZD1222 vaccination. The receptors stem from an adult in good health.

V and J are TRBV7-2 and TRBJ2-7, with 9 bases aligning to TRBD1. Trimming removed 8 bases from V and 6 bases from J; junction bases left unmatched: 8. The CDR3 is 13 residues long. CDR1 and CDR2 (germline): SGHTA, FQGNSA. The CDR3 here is CASRPTGGGEQYF. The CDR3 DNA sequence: TGTGCCAGCCGCCCGACAGGGGGAGGCGAGCAGTACTTC.

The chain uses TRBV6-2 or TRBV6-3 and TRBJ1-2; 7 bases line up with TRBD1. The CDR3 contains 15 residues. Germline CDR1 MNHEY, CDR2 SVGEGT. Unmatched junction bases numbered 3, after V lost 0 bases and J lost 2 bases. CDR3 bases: TGTGCCAGCAGTTACTCGAACAGGGGAAACTATGGCTACACCTTC. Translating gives CASSYSNRGNYGYTF.

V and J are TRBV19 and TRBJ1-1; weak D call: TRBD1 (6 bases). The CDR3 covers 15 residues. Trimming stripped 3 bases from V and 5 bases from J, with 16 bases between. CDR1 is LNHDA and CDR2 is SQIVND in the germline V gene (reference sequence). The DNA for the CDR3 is TGTGCCAGTAGTATGGGGGCCCTGGGGGGTACTGAAGCTTTCTTT. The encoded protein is CASSMGALGGTEAFF.

The CDR3 nucleotides are TGCGCCAGCAGCTTGGGCAATCAGCCCCAGCATTTT. This gives the protein CASSLGNQPQHF. V gene TRBV5-1 combines with J gene TRBJ1-5; D is unresolved. Germline lookup yields CDR1 SGHRS and CDR2 YFSETQ. Trimming took 0 bases from V and 2 from J, leaving 0 bases between them. The CDR3 sequence is 12 residues long.